The clone carrying this T cell receptor (beta chain) was counted a few times. The data are from a study of identical twins. TCRdb ran MiXCR on the 5' RACE reads and lists one entry per CDR3 protein. The repertoire includes 300,000 to 350,000 distinct CDR3 sequences, over 9% of them detected once, and more than 6% sits in the top ten. The V end lost 1 base, the J end lost 3 bases, and 3 bases lay between the germline ends. CDR3 length equals 12 residues. CDR1 and CDR2 from the germline V gene are SNHLY and FYNNEI. These same data were also listed under a study on yellow fever vaccine responses in identical twins.

The source is a woman aged 18 to 35 in good health. The chain is built from TRBV2 and TRBJ1-2; D remains unclear. What was sequenced was CD8+ T cells sorted from blood. The CDR3, as DNA: TGTGCCAGCAGTGAAGAAGACTATGGCTACACCTTC. Amino acid sequence: CASSEEDYGYTF.